Below, one T cell receptor beta chain is given with its context. Its target is unknown. Sequencing was performed with immunoSEQ multiplex PCR; in TCRdb, only in-frame clones are kept and a portion is missing. The profile covers about 96,000 clones, with 90% to 95% appearing a single time and approximately 0.17% taken by the ten largest. The data were taken from a study of graft-versus-host responses after intestinal transplantation. About the study: Recipients had multivisceral, liver-intestinal, or isolated intestinal transplants. Every recipient underwent anti-thymocyte globulin induction, then tacrolimus and steroids for roughly 3 years.

Findings and caveats of the study: The highest levels of circulating GvH clones went along with early declines in HvG clones after transplant. Detected in recipient marrow were GvH clones, some of which were first observed in ileum or blood.

Germline CDR1 SGHRS, CDR2 YFSETQ. The CDR3 covers 20 residues. This rearrangement joins TRBV5-1 to TRBJ2-5; TRBD2 aligns across 13 bases. The DNA end lines up better with TRBJ2-7; the J call may be wrong. The sequences come from unstimulated CD4+ T cells sorted from spleen or lymph node cells, collected before intestinal transplant. The origin of this receptor is a human donor who received an intestinal transplant. CDR3 sequence reads: CASSSTRTSGSNPFQYEQYF. DNA of the CDR3: TGCGCCAGCAGCTCAACAAGGACTAGCGGGAGTAATCCCTTCCAATACGAGCAGTACTTC.